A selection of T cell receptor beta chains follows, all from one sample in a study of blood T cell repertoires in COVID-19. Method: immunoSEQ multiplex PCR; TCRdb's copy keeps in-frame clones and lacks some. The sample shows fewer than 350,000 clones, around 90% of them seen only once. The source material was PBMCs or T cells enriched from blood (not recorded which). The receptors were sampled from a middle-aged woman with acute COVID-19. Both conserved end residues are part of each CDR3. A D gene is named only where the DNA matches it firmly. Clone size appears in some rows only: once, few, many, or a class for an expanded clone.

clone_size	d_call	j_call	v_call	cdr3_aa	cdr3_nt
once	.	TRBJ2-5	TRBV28	CASSLDSKETQYF	TGTGCCAGCAGCTTGGACAGTAAAGAGACCCAGTACTTC
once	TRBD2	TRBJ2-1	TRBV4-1	CASSQSLGRGDEQFF	TGCGCCAGCAGCCAATCCCTTGGGAGGGGTGATGAGCAGTTCTTC
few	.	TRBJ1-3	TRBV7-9	CASSPKIRVSGNTIYF	TGTGCCAGCAGCCCGAAAATCCGAGTCTCTGGAAACACCATATATTTT
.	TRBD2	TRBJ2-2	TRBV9	CASSGGLAGDSANTGELFF	TGTGCCAGCAGCGGGGGACTAGCGGGAGACTCCGCGAACACCGGGGAGCTGTTTTTT
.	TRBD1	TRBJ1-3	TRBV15	CATSREGGSGNTIYF	TGTGCCACCAGCAGAGAAGGGGGCAGTGGAAACACCATATATTTT
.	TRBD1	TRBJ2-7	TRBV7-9	CASSLRTGGTASYEQYF	TGTGCCAGCAGCTTAAGGACGGGTGGGACAGCATCGTACGAGCAGTACTTC
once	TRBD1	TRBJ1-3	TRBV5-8	CASSLGGQFFSGNTIYF	TGTGCCAGCAGCTTGGGGGGACAGTTCTTCTCTGGAAACACCATATATTTT
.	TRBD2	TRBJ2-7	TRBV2	CASSEMLGLAGPVYEQYF	TGTGCCAGCAGTGAAATGTTGGGACTAGCGGGGCCGGTCTACGAGCAGTACTTC
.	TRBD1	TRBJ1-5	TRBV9	CASSADREGNQPQHF	TGTGCCAGCAGCGCGGACAGGGAAGGTAATCAGCCCCAGCATTTT
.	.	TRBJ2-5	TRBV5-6	CASSPGSATQYF	TGTGCCAGCAGCCCGGGTTCGGCGACCCAGTACTTC
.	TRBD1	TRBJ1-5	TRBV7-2	CASSWQGGQFGNQPQHF	TGTGCCAGCAGCTGGCAGGGGGGACAATTCGGTAATCAGCCCCAGCATTTT
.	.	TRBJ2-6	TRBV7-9	CASSLRDSGANVLTF	TGTGCCAGCAGCTTGAGGGACTCTGGGGCCAACGTCCTGACTTTC
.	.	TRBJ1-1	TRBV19	CASSPRTDMNTEAFF	TGTGCCAGTAGTCCCCGGACGGACATGAACACTGAAGCTTTCTTT
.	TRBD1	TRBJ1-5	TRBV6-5	CASTDRGYNQPQHF	TGTGCCAGCACGGACAGGGGTTACAATCAGCCCCAGCATTTT
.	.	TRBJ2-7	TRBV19	CASSGGSEVYEQYF	TGTGCCAGTAGTGGGGGGTCGGAAGTCTACGAGCAGTACTTC
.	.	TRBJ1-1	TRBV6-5	CASSYSTDLRTEAFF	TGTGCCAGCAGTTACTCGACTGACCTGAGGACTGAAGCTTTCTTT
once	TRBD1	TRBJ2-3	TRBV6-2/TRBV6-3	CASSNGTGYADTQYF	TGTGCCAGCAGTAATGGGACAGGGTATGCTGATACGCAGTATTTT
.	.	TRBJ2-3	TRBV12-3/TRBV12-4	CASSEGDTQYF	TGTGCCAGCTCGGAGGGAGATACGCAGTATTTT
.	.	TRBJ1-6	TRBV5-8	CASSLEQGLSSPLHF	TGTGCCAGCAGCTTGGAGCAGGGATTGAGTTCACCCCTCCACTTT
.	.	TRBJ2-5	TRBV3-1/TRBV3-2	CASSHPGFGQETQYF	TGTGCCAGCAGCCATCCGGGATTTGGGCAAGAGACCCAGTACTTC
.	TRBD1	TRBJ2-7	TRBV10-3	CAIRGTGSSYEQYF	TGTGCCATCAGGGGGACAGGGAGCTCCTACGAGCAGTACTTC
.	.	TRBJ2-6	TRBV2	CASRTSGFSRGANVLTF	TGTGCCAGCAGAACCAGCGGCTTTTCTAGGGGGGCCAACGTCCTGACTTTC
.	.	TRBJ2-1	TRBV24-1	CATTAGSSYNEQFF	TGTGCCACCACGGCAGGCAGCTCCTACAATGAGCAGTTCTTC
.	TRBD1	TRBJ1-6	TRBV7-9	CASSPGTGGSSPLHF	TGTGCCAGCAGCCCGGGGACAGGGGGCAGTTCACCCCTCCACTTT
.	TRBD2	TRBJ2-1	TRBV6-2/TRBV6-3	CASSYSGQLAGLPSEQFF	TGTGCCAGCAGTTACTCGGGCCAACTAGCGGGACTGCCTTCTGAGCAGTTCTTC
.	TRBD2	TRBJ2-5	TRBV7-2	CASSPQLAGQETQYF	TGTGCCAGCAGCCCTCAACTAGCGGGTCAGGAGACCCAGTACTTC
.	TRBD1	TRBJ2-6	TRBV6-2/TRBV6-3	CASSFNRGQSSGANVLTF	TGTGCCAGCAGTTTTAACAGGGGACAAAGCTCTGGGGCCAACGTCCTGACTTTC
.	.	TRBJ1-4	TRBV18	CASSPTVGGAGGEKLFF	TGTGCCAGCTCACCAACGGTGGGGGGGGCTGGGGGCGAAAAACTGTTTTTT
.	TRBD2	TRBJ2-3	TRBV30	CAWSEGLAGFYTQYF	TGTGCCTGGAGCGAGGGACTAGCGGGATTTTATACGCAGTATTTT
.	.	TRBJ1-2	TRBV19	CASSMTVYEAYGYTF	TGTGCCAGTAGTATGACAGTTTATGAGGCTTATGGCTACACCTTC
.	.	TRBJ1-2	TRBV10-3	CAISATPSVRDGYTF	.
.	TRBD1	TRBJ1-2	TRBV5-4	CASRQTGGRGYGYTF	TGTGCCAGCAGACAAACAGGGGGTCGGGGTTATGGCTACACCTTC
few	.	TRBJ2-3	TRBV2	CASTGELNTDTQYF	TGTGCCAGCACGGGGGAGCTGAACACAGATACGCAGTATTTT
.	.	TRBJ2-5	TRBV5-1	CASSLGQALETQYF	TGCGCCAGCAGCTTGGGCCAGGCGTTGGAGACCCAGTACTTC
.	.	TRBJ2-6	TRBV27	CASSLEGTGANVLTF	TGTGCCAGCAGTTTAGAGGGAACTGGGGCCAACGTCCTGACTTTC
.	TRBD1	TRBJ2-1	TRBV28	CASSFSGTGAREQFF	TGTGCCAGCAGTTTTTCCGGGACAGGGGCCAGGGAGCAGTTCTTC
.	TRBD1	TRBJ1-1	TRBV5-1	CASSFTDRALLTEAFF	TGCGCCAGCAGCTTCACGGACAGGGCCCTTCTCACTGAAGCTTTCTTT
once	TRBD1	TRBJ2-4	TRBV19	CASSKTGGAEGAKNIQYF	TGTGCCAGTAGTAAGACAGGGGGAGCTGAGGGGGCCAAAAACATTCAGTACTTC
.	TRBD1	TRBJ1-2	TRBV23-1	CASAWRQGCYGYTF	TGCGCCAGCGCGTGGAGACAGGGTTGCTATGGCTACACCTTC
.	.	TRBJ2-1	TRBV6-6	CASSYSAAENEQFF	TGTGCCAGCAGTTACTCGGCGGCTGAAAATGAGCAGTTCTTC
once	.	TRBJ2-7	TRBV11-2	CASSADRLGYEQYF	TGTGCCAGCAGCGCAGACAGGTTGGGCTACGAGCAGTACTTC
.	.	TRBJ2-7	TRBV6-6	CASSSSEALYEQYF	TGTGCCAGCAGCAGCTCGGAGGCCCTCTACGAGCAGTACTTC
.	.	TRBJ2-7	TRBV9	CASSVEAGTYEQYF	TGTGCCAGCAGCGTAGAGGCGGGAACCTACGAGCAGTACTTC
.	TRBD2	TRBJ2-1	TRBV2	CASRTLAGRYNEQFF	TGTGCCAGCAGGACACTAGCGGGTCGCTACAATGAGCAGTTCTTC
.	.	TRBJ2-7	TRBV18	CASSPRDTVYEQYF	TGTGCCAGCTCACCACGGGACACCGTCTACGAGCAGTACTTC
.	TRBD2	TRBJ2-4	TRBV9	CASSVGDYKGIQYF	TGTGCCAGCAGCGTAGGGGACTATAAGGGCATTCAGTACTTC
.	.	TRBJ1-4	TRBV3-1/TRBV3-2	CASSQEGTTMNEKLFF	TGTGCCAGCAGCCAAGAGGGGACAACTATGAATGAAAAACTGTTTTTT
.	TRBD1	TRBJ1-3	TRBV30	CAWDRGSGNTIYF	TGTGCCTGGGACAGGGGCTCTGGAAACACCATATATTTT
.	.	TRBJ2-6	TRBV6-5	CASSYSYGAGANVLTF	TGTGCCAGCAGTTACTCGTACGGGGCTGGGGCCAACGTCCTGACTTTC
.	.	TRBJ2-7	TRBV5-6	CASSRSGTRISYEQYF	TGTGCCAGCAGCCGTTCCGGGACTCGTATCTCTTACGAGCAGTACTTC
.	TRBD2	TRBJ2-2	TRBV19	CASSMGLPNTGELFF	TGTGCCAGTAGTATGGGACTACCGAACACCGGGGAGCTGTTTTTT
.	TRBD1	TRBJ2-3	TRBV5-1	CASSFTDRGGTDTQYF	TGCGCCAGCAGCTTTACGGACAGGGGCGGCACAGATACGCAGTATTTT
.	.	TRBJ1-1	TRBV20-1	CSARSGAEAFF	TGCAGTGCTAGAAGCGGAGCTGAAGCTTTCTTT
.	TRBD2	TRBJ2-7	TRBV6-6	CASSYTSGSYEQYF	TGTGCCAGCAGTTACACTAGCGGTTCCTACGAGCAGTACTTC
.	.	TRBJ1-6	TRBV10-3	CAISESSRGNSPLHF	TGTGCCATCAGTGAAAGTAGCAGGGGTAATTCACCCCTCCACTTT
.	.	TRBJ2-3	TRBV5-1	CASSFTGTTDTQYF	TGCGCCAGCAGCTTTACAGGGACCACAGATACGCAGTATTTT
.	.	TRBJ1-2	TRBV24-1	CATSDLPWHRNGYTF	TGTGCCACCAGTGATTTGCCGTGGCACAGAAATGGCTACACCTTC